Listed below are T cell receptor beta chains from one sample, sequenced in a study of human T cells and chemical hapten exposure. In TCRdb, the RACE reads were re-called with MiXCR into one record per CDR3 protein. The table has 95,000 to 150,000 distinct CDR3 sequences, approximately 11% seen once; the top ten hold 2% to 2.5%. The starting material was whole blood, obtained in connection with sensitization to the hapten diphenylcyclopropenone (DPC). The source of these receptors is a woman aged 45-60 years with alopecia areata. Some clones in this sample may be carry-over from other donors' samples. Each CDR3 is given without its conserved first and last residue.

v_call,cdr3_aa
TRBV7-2,ASSPFSGSRGEQF
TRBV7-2,ASRAPGDEQF
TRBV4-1,ASSQEWGSSYNEQF
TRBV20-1,SASMGGGLNSPLH
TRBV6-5,ASSYSKQAELAGELF
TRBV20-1,SAAPPAGGGGEQF
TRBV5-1,ASSPIRGGQTDTQY
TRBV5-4,ASSLKGAAKNIQY
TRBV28,ASSPASGVYGDEQF
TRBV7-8,ASSLAGGSRTYGYT
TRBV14,ASSQDANSPLH
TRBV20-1,SPIRAGSSNQPQH
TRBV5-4,ASSLARGTNTEAF
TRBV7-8,ASSGRVDEQF
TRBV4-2,ASSQGLQGYNEQF
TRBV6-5,ASTRRGEAF
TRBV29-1,SVGQLNTGELF
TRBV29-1,SVDTTSRGVGAF
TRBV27,ASSSFHKGGLMNTEAF